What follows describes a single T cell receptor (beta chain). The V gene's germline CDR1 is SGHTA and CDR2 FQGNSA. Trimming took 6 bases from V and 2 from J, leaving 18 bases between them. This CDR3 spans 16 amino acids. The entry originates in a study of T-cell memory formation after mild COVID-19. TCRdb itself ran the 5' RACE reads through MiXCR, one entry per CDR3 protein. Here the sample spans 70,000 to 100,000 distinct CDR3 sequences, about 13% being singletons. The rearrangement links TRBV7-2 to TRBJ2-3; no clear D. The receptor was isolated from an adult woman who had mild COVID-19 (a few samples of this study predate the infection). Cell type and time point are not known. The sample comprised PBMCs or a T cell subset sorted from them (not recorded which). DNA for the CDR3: TGTGCCAGCAGTCACGCCTTGGGCGGAGACACAGATACGCAGTATTTT. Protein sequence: CASSHALGGDTDTQYF.